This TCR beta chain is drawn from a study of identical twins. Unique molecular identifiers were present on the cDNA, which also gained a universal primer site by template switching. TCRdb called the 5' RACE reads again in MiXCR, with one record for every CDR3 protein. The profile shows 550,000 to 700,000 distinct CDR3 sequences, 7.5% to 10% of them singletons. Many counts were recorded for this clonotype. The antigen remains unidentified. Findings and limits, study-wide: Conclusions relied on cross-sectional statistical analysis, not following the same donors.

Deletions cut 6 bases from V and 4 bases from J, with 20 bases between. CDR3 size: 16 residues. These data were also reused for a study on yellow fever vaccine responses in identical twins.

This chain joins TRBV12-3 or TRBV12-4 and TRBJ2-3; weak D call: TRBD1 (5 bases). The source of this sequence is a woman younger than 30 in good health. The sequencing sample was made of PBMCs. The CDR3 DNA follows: TGTGCCAGCAGGGCCTTCGGCAGGGCCGATGCAGATACGCAGTATTTT. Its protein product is CASRAFGRADADTQYF.